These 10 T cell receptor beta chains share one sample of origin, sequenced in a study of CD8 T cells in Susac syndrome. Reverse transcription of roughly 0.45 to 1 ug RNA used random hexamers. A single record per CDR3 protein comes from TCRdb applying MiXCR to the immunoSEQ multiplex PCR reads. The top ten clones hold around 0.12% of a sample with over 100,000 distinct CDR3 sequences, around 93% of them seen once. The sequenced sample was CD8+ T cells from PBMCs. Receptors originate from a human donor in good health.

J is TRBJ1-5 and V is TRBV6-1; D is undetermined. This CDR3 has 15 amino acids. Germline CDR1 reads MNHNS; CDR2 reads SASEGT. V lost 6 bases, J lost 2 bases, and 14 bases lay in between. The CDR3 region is CASRGGPVGNQPQHF. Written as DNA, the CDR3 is TGTGCCAGCAGGGGAGGGCCAGTTGGCAATCAGCCCCAGCATTTT.

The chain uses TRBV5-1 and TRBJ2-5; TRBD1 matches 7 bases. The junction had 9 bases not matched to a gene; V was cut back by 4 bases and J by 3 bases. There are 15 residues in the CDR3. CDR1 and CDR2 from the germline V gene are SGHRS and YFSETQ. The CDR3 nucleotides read TGCGCCAGCAGCAGATCATCCGGGACAGAAGAGACCCAGTACTTC. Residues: CASSRSSGTEETQYF. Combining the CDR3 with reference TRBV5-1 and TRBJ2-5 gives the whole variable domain KAGVTQTPRYLIKTRGQQVTLSCSPISGHRSVSWYQQTPGQGLQFLFEYFSETQRNKGNFPGRFSGRQFSNSRSEMNVSTLELGDSALYLCASSRSSGTEETQYFGPGTRLLVL.

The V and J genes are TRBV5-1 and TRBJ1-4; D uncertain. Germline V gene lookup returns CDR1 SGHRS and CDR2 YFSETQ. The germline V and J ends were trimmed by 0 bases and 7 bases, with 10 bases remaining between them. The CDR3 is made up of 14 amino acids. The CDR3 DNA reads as TGCGCCAGCAGCTTGGAAGGGCACAGTGAAAAACTGTTTTTT. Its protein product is CASSLEGHSEKLFF.

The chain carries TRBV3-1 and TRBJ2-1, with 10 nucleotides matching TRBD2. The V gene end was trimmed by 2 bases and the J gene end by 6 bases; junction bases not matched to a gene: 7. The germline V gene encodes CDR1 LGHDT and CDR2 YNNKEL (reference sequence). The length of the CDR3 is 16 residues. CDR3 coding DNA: TGTGCCAGCAGCCAAACATCTAGCGGGGGACCCAATGAGCAGTTCTTC. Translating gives CASSQTSSGGPNEQFF.

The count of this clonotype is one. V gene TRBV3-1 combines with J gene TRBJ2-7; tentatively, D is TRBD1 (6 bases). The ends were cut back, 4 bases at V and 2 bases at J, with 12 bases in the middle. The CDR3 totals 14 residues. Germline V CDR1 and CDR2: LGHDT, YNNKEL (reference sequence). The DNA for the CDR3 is TGTGCCAGCAGCCTAGACAGGACCACCTACGAGCAGTACTTC. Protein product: CASSLDRTTYEQYF.

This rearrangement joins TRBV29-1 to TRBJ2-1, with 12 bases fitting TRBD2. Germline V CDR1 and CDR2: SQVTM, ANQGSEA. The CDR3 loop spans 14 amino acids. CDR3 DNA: TGCAGTTGGGGGCTAGCGGGGGGGGCAAATGAGCAGTTCTTC. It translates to CSWGLAGGANEQFF.

As DNA, the CDR3 is TGTGCCAGTAGACTACAGGGGCCCGGCTACACCTTC. Its protein product is CASRLQGPGYTF. V is TRBV19 and J is TRBJ1-2, with 7 bases fitting TRBD1. With V trimmed by 6 bases and J by 8 bases, 6 bases remained unmatched. Germline CDR1 LNHDA, CDR2 SQIVND (reference sequence). The CDR3 length is 12 residues.

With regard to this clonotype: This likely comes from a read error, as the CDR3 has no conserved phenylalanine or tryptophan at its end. The CDR3 DNA reads as TGTGCCAGCAGCTTAGTACGGGCAGGCGGGGAGCTGTTTGTT. Translating it yields CASSLVRAGGELFV. J is TRBJ2-2 and V is TRBV11-2; D is unresolved. CDR3 length: 14 amino acids. CDR1 is SGHAT, CDR2 FQNNGV, per germline. V lost 1 base and J lost 7, with 10 bases in between.

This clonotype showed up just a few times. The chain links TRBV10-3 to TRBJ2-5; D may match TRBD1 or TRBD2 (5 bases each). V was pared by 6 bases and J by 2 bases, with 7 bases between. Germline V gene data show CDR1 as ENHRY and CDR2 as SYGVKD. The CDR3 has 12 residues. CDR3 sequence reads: CAIRGVQETQYF. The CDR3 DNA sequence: TGTGCCATCAGGGGGGTTCAAGAGACCCAGTACTTC.

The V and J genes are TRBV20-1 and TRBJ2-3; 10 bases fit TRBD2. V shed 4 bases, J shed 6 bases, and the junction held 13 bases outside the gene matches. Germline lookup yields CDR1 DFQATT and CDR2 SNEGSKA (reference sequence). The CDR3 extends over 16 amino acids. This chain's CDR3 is CSATDTGTSVWDTQYF. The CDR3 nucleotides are TGCAGTGCTACGGATACCGGGACTAGCGTGTGGGATACGCAGTATTTT.